The sample holds many counts of the clone carrying this T cell receptor beta chain. Its target is unknown. Germline CDR1 is SQVTM and CDR2 is ANQGSEA. Losses at the gene ends were 6 bases for V and 4 bases for J; bases not matched to a gene: 2. This CDR3 is 12 amino acids long. The sample is drawn from a study of blood T cells in healthy people across ages. General study points: Diversity of TCR beta per million T cells declined in a roughly linear way with age.

A second PCR of about 7 to 11 cycles used a sample-barcoded 5' primer and a J-beta primer mix. CDR3-containing paired-end reads numbering at least 2.5 million came from each sample. MiXCR, applied by TCRdb to the 5' RACE reads, yields one record per CDR3 protein. The data contain around 320,000 distinct CDR3 sequences, 25% to 30% of them seen just once; the ten biggest clones take up around 29%. No fewer than 7 million PBMCs went into each sample. The V and J genes are TRBV29-1 and TRBJ2-3, with TRBD1 identical over 9 bases. Source material: blood. The receptor comes from a woman in her 70s in good health. The CDR3 nucleotides are TGCAGCGTAAGACAGGGGGCAGATACGCAGTATTTT. It is translated as CSVRQGADTQYF.